These 10 T cell receptor beta chains share one sample of origin, sequenced in a study of T cell changes during pregnancy in multiple sclerosis (dated by TCRdb to about 2019). Libraries were built with the immunoSEQ multiplex PCR assay. TCRdb took over this immuneACCESS table, retaining in-frame rearrangements with V and J assigned. Such tables are incomplete; in checked studies, under half of the missing clones stem from an unresolved V gene, and the remainder is unexplained. In all, the sample holds under 85,000 clones, and 85% to 90% of those were seen once. Together, the top ten hold over 7.5% of the sample. The sequencing used peripheral blood, collected after pregnancy. These receptors were taken from a female donor in good health, enrolled as a control in a pregnancy study.

V gene TRBV9 combines with J gene TRBJ2-5; D is uncertain. The germline gives CDR1 SGDLS, CDR2 YYNGEE. The CDR3 is 14 residues long. V gave up 0 bases and J gave up 2 bases, with 8 bases separating them. The CDR3 reads CASSVGAPQETQYF. In DNA form, the CDR3 reads TGTGCCAGCAGCGTAGGGGCCCCTCAAGAGACCCAGTACTTC.

This chain connects TRBV10-3 to TRBJ2-2; 7 positions agree with TRBD1. Germline CDR1 and CDR2: ENHRY and SYGVKD. CDR3 length: 13 residues. V was pared by 8 bases and J by 3 bases, with 3 bases of the junction left unmatched. CDR3 DNA sequence: TGTGCCATCGCAGGGGGTTACACCGGGGAGCTGTTTTTT. Protein: CAIAGGYTGELFF.

The chain is built from TRBV19 and TRBJ1-5; possibly TRBD1 for D (5 bases). Deletions cut 3 bases from V and 7 bases from J, with 10 bases between. Germline V lookup: CDR1 LNHDA, CDR2 SQIVND (reference sequence). The CDR3 consists of 13 residues. CDR3 residues: CASSMGGLQPQHF. The CDR3 bases are TGTGCCAGTAGTATGGGGGGTTTGCAGCCCCAGCATTTT.

The chain uses TRBV29-1 and TRBJ2-5; 7 nucleotides line up with TRBD2. The germline CDR1 and CDR2 sequences are SQVTM and ANQGSEA. CDR3 length equals 14 residues. With 6 bases clipped from V and 4 bases from J, the junction kept 11 bases outside the gene matches. The DNA of the CDR3 is TGCAGCGTCGACTTCGGGGGGTTGGGAGAGACCCAGTACTTC. Translating gives CSVDFGGLGETQYF. The complete variable domain, with remaining parts taken from reference TRBV29-1 and TRBJ2-5, reads SAVISQKPSRDICQRGTSLTIQCQVDSQVTMMFWYRQQPGQSLTLIATANQGSEATYESGFVIDKFPISRPNLTFSTLTVSNMSPEDSSIYLCSVDFGGLGETQYFGPGTRLLVL.

This clone was seen a handful of times. The chain recombines TRBV15 with TRBJ1-1; tentative D call: TRBD1 (6 bases). Trimming left V 4 bases short and J 1 base short, with 10 bases between. Germline V gene sequence: CDR1 LNHNV, CDR2 YYDKDF (reference sequence). The length of the CDR3 is 14 residues. Written as DNA, the CDR3 is TGTGCCACCAGCAACATACAGGGGAACACTGAAGCTTTCTTT. This gives the protein CATSNIQGNTEAFF. The entire variable domain, with the rest obtained from reference TRBV15 and TRBJ1-1, is as follows: DAMVIQNPRYQVTQFGKPVTLSCSQTLNHNVMYWYQQKSSQAPKLLFHYYDKDFNNEADTPDNFQSRRPNTSFCFLDIRSPGLGDTAMYLCATSNIQGNTEAFFGQGTRLTVV.

This chain joins TRBV6-5 and TRBJ1-2; maybe TRBD1 (6 bases). This CDR3 has 14 residues. CDR1 and CDR2 from the germline V gene are MNHEY and SVGAGI. V was clipped by 9 bases and J by 4 bases, with 18 bases between them. Here the CDR3 reads CASMGAGAFYGYTF. The CDR3, as DNA: TGTGCCAGTATGGGGGCAGGGGCTTTCTATGGCTACACCTTC.

This rearrangement joins TRBV15 to TRBJ2-1; the match to TRBD2 covers 10 bases. V dropped 2 bases and J dropped 7; count of bases not matched to a gene: 5. The CDR3 runs 15 residues. CDR1 LNHNV and CDR2 YYDKDF come from the germline V gene (reference sequence). The CDR3: CATSRLAGVANEQFF. As DNA, the CDR3 is TGTGCCACCAGCAGACTAGCGGGAGTGGCGAATGAGCAGTTCTTC.

This clone showed up just once. V and J are TRBV19 and TRBJ2-1; 8 nucleotides match TRBD1. Losses at the gene ends were 5 bases for V and 0 bases for J; bases not matched to a gene: 6. This CDR3 is 16 amino acids long. The germline gives CDR1 LNHDA, CDR2 SQIVND (reference sequence). CDR3 bases: TGTGCCAGTAGTGGACGGACAGGGAGCTCCTACAATGAGCAGTTCTTC. Its translation is CASSGRTGSSYNEQFF.

This clone was recorded a few times. The V gene is TRBV5-5, the J gene TRBJ2-7; D call uncertain. The CDR3 loop spans 11 amino acids. Per the germline V gene, CDR1 is SGHKS and CDR2 is YYEKEE (reference sequence). V lost 1 base, J lost 6 bases, and 5 bases lay in between. CDR3 nucleotides: TGTGCCAGCAGCTTGTTTATCGAGCAGTACTTC. This gives the protein CASSLFIEQYF.

The chain has TRBV9 and TRBJ2-3; 9 positions match TRBD1. V lost 4 bases to trimming and J lost 5 bases; unmatched junction nucleotides: 5. Germline CDR1 and CDR2: SGDLS and YYNGEE. The CDR3 is 14 residues long. CDR3 bases: TGTGCCAGCAGCAGTCGACAGGGGGGAGATACGCAGTATTTT. This sequence encodes CASSSRQGGDTQYF.